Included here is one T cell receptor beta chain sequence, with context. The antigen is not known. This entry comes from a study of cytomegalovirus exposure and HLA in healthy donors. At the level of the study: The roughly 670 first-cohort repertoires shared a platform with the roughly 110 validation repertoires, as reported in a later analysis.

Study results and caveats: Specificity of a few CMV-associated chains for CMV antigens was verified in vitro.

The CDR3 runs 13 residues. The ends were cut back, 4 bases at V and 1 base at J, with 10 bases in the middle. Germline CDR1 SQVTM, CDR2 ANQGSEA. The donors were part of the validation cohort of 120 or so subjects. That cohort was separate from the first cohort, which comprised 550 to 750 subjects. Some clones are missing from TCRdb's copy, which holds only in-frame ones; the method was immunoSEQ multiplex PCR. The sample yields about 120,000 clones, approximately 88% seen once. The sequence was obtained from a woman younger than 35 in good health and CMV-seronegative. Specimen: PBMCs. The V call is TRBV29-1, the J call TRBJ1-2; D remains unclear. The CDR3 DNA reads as TGCAGCGTTGGCGAGTCTATTAACTATGGCTACACCTTC. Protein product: CSVGESINYGYTF.